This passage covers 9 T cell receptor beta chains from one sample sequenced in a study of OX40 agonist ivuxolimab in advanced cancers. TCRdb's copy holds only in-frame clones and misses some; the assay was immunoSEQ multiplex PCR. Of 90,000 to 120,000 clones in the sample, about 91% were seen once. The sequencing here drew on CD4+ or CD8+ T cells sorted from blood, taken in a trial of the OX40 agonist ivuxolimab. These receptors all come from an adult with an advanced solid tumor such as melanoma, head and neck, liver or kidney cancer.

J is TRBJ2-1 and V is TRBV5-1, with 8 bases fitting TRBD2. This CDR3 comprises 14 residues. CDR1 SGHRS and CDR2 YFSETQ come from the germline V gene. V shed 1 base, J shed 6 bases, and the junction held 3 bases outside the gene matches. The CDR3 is CASSLNSGTNEQFF. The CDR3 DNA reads TGCGCCAGCAGCTTGAATAGCGGGACCAATGAGCAGTTCTTC.

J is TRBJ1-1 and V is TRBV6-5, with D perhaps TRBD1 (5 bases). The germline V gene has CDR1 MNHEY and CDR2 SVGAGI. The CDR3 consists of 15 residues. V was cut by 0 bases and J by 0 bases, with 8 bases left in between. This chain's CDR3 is CASSYSTDLNTEAFF. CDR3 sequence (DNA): TGTGCCAGCAGTTACTCGACAGACTTGAACACTGAAGCTTTCTTT.

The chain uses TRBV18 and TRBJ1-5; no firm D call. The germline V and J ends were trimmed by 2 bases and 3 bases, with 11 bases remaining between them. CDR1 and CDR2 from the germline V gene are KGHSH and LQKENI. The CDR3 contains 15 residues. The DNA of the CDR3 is TGTGCCAGCTCACCAATCGCAGTCGACAATCAGCCCCAGCATTTT. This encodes CASSPIAVDNQPQHF. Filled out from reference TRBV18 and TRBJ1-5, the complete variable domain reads NAGVMQNPRHLVRRRGQEARLRCSPMKGHSHVYWYRQLPEEGLKFMVYLQKENIIDESGMPKERFSAEFPKEGPSILRIQQVVRGDSAAYFCASSPIAVDNQPQHFGDGTRLSIL.

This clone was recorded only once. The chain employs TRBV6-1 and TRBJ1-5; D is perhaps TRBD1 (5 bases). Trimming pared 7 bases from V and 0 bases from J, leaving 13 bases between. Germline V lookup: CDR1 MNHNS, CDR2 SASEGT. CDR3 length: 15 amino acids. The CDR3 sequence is CASTKDRPSNQPQHF. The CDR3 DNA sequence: TGTGCCAGCACTAAAGACAGACCTAGCAATCAGCCCCAGCATTTT.

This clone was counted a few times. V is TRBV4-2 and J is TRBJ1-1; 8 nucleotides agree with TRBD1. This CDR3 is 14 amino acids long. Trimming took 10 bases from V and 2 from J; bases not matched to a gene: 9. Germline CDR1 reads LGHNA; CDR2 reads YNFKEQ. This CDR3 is CATKVTGVNTEAFF. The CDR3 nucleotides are TGTGCCACTAAAGTGACAGGGGTCAACACTGAAGCTTTCTTT.

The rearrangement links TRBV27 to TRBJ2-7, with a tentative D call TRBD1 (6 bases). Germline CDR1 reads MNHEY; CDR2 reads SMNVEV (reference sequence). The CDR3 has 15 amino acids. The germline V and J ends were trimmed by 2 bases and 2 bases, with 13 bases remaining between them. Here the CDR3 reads CASSLGIQGPYEQYF. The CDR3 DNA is TGTGCCAGCAGTTTAGGTATACAGGGCCCCTACGAGCAGTACTTC.

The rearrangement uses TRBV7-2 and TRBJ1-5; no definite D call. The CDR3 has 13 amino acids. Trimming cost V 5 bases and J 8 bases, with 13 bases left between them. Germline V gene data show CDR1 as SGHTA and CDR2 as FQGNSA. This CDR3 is CASSPRVREPQHF. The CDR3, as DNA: TGTGCCAGCAGCCCGAGGGTTAGGGAGCCCCAGCATTTT.

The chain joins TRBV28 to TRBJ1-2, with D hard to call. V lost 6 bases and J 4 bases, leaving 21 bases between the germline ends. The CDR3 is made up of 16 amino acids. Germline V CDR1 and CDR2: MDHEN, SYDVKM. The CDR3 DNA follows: TGTGCCAGCAGGGATCCCCCCACAAGGGCCCCCTATGGCTACACCTTC. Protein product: CASRDPPTRAPYGYTF.

CDR3 sequence: CASGTLGGNQPQHF. In nucleotides, the CDR3 is TGTGCCAGCGGGACCCTGGGGGGCAATCAGCCCCAGCATTTT. The rearrangement joins TRBV6-6 to TRBJ1-5; D perhaps matches TRBD1 (5 bases). This CDR3 contains 14 residues. Trimming took off 8 bases at V and 2 bases at J, with 13 bases between the two ends. Per the germline V gene, CDR1 is MNHNY and CDR2 is SVGAGI (reference sequence).